This TCR beta chain was captured in a study of blood T cell repertoires in COVID-19. Trimming pared 6 bases from V and 5 bases from J, leaving 17 bases between. CDR3 length equals 15 residues. The germline V gene encodes CDR1 MNHEY and CDR2 SMNVEV (reference sequence). Patients of the Seattle cohort, enrolled during active infection, were followed longitudinally. In the authors' methods: Scientists estimated how many nucleated cells there were by amplifying reference gene primers. Clones were read by immunoSEQ multiplex PCR, and TCRdb kept only the in-frame ones, dropping some. D and trimming come from the DNA, and the V and J calls and clone size come from that table. The table includes fewer than 300,000 clones, roughly 90% detected once.

The receptor was derived from a woman younger than 45 with COVID-19, enrolled during active disease. The genes are TRBV27 and TRBJ1-5, with D perhaps TRBD1 (6 bases). Sequencing was performed on peripheral blood. The CDR3 loop is CASRRGGGSDQPQHF. The CDR3 DNA reads as TGTGCCAGCAGACGCGGGGGGGGCTCGGATCAGCCCCAGCATTTT.